The 5 T cell receptor beta chains in this list originate from one sample, sequenced in a study of radiation and T cells in renal cell carcinoma. Time point meaning: blood 4 weeks post-SBRT, at nephrectomy. The treatment: 15 Gy SBRT to primary tumor, nephrectomy 4 weeks later. The table came from immunoSEQ multiplex PCR; TCRdb's copy has only in-frame clones and leaves some out. Here the sample spans about 78,000 clones, 70% to 90% being singletons. The sample in question was blood, obtained from a patient whose treatment included radiotherapy and nephrectomy. These receptors all come from a woman in her 70s with renal cell carcinoma.

This sequence joins TRBV2 and TRBJ1-2; unclear D gene. In germline, CDR1 is SNHLY, CDR2 FYNNEI. CDR3 length equals 12 residues. Trimming took off 4 bases at V and 8 bases at J, with 11 bases between the two ends. The CDR3 DNA is TGTGCCAGCAGTGCAAGGTATTTCGGCTACACCTTC. Translating gives CASSARYFGYTF.

Only one count was recorded for this clone. The J gene is TRBJ2-3, the V gene TRBV9; 13 bases are shared with TRBD2. Trimming at V came to 3 bases and at J to 6 bases, leaving 4 bases not matched to a gene. Germline CDR1 is SGDLS and CDR2 is YYNGEE. This CDR3 comprises 15 residues. The CDR3 bases are TGTGCCAGCAGCGAACTAGCGGGGGGGCGGGATACGCAGTATTTT. Protein: CASSELAGGRDTQYF.

In regard to this clone: Mismatch with germline at one junction end may stem from a read error. The chain uses TRBV20-1 and TRBJ1-1, with D uncertain. Germline V lookup: CDR1 DFQATT, CDR2 SNEGSKA (reference sequence). The CDR3 totals 9 residues. The CDR3 protein is CSALPGVRF. The CDR3 coding sequence is TGCAGTGCCCTCCCCGGAGTTCGCTTT.

This chain joins TRBV11-2 and TRBJ2-3; D is undetermined. CDR3 length: 14 residues. Trimming took 6 bases from V and 3 from J, leaving 13 bases between them. Germline values: CDR1 SGHAT, CDR2 FQNNGV. The CDR3: CASRYPLHTDTQYF. The CDR3 DNA follows: TGTGCCAGCAGGTACCCCCTGCATACAGATACGCAGTATTTT. Combining the CDR3 with reference TRBV11-2 and TRBJ2-3 gives the whole variable domain EAGVAQSPRYKIIEKRQSVAFWCNPISGHATLYWYQQILGQGPKLLIQFQNNGVVDDSQLPKDRFSAERLKGVDSTLKIQPAKLEDSAVYLCASRYPLHTDTQYFGPGTRLTVL.

V gene TRBV11-2 combines with J gene TRBJ1-2, with 8 bases that match TRBD1. The CDR3 is 15 residues long. V gave up 6 bases and J gave up 6 bases; unmatched junction bases: 12. The germline V gene encodes CDR1 SGHAT and CDR2 FQNNGV. The CDR3 spells CASSHQPGQVNGYTF. DNA of the CDR3: TGTGCCAGCAGTCATCAACCGGGACAGGTGAATGGCTACACCTTC. Based on the CDR3 plus reference TRBV11-2 and TRBJ1-2, the full variable domain is EAGVAQSPRYKIIEKRQSVAFWCNPISGHATLYWYQQILGQGPKLLIQFQNNGVVDDSQLPKDRFSAERLKGVDSTLKIQPAKLEDSAVYLCASSHQPGQVNGYTFGSGTRLTVV.